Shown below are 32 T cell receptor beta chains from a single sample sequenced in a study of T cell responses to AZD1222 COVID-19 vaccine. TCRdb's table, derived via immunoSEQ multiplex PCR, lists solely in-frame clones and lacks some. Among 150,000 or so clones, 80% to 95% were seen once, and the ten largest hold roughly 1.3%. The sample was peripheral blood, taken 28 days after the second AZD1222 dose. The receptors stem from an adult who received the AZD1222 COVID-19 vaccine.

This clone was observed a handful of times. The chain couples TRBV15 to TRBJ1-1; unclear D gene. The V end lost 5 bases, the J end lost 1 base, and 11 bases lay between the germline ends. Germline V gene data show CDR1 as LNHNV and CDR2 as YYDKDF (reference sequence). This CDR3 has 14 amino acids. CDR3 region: CATSVGRTNTEAFF. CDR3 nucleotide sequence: TGTGCCACCAGCGTGGGCAGGACGAACACTGAAGCTTTCTTT.

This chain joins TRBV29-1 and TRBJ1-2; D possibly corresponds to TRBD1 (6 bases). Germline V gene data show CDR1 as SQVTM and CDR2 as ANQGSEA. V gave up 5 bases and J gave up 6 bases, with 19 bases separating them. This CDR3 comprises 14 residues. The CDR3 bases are TGCAGCGTTCCTCTACAGGGAAGAACAAATGGCTACACCTTC. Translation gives CSVPLQGRTNGYTF. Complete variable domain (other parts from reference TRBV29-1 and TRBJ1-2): SAVISQKPSRDICQRGTSLTIQCQVDSQVTMMFWYRQQPGQSLTLIATANQGSEATYESGFVIDKFPISRPNLTFSTLTVSNMSPEDSSIYLCSVPLQGRTNGYTFGSGTRLTVV.

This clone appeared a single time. CDR3 amino acids: CASSQGPGTGNTGELFF. CDR3 coding DNA: TGTGCCAGCAGCCAAGGCCCCGGGACAGGGAACACCGGGGAGCTGTTTTTT. The chain combines TRBV3-1 (or the pseudogene TRBV3-2) with TRBJ2-2; TRBD1 matches 8 bases. Trimming at V came to 1 base and at J to 1 base, leaving 5 bases not matched to a gene. Germline V gene data show CDR1 as LGHDT and CDR2 as YNNKEL (reference sequence). CDR3 length equals 17 residues.

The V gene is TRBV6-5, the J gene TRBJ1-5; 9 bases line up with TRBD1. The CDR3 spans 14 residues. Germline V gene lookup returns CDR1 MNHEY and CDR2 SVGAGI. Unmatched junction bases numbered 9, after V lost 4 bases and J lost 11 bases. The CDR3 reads CASSSHGQGSAQHF. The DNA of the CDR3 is TGTGCCAGCAGTTCCCACGGACAGGGGTCGGCCCAGCATTTT.

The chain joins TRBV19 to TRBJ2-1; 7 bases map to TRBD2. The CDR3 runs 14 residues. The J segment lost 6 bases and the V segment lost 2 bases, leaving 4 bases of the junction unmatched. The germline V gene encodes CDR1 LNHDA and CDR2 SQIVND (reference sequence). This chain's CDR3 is CASSIPTGGNEQFF. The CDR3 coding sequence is TGTGCCAGTAGTATACCCACGGGGGGCAATGAGCAGTTCTTC.

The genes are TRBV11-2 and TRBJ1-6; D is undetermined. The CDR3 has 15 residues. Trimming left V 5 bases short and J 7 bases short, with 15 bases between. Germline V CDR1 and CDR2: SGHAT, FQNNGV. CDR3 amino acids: CASSKDPAGNSPLHF. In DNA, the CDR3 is TGTGCCAGCAGCAAGGACCCAGCGGGGAATTCACCCCTCCACTTT.

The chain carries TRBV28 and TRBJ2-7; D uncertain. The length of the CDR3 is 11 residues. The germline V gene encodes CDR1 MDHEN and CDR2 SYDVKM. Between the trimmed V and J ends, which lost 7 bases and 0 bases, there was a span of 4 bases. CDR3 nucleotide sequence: TGTGCCAGCATGGGCTCCTACGAGCAGTACTTC. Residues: CASMGSYEQYF.

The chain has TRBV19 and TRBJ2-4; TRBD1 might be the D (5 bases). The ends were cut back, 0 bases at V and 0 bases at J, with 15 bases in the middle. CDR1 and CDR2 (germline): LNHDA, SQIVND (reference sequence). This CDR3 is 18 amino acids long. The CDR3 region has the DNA TGTGCCAGTAGTATAGATCACAGTTGGGGCCGAGCCAAAAACATTCAGTACTTC. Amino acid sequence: CASSIDHSWGRAKNIQYF.

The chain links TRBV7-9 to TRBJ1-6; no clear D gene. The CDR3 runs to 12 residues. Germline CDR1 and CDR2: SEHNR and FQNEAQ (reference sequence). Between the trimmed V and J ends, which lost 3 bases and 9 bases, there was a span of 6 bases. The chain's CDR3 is CASSLGSSPLHF. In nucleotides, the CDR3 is TGTGCCAGCAGCTTGGGGAGTTCACCCCTCCACTTT.

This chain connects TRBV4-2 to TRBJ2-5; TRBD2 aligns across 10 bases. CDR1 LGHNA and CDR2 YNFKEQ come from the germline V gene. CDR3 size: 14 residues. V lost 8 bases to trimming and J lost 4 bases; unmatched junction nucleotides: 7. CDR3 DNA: TGTGCCAGCGGTATAGCGGGGGGCGTAGAGACCCAGTACTTC. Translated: CASGIAGGVETQYF.

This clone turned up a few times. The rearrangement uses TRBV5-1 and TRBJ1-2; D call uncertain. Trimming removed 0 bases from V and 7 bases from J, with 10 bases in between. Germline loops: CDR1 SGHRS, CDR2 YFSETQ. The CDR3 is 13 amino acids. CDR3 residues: CASSLDGWGGYTF. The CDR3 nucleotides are TGCGCCAGCAGCTTGGACGGGTGGGGTGGCTACACCTTC. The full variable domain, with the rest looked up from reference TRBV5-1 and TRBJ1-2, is KAGVTQTPRYLIKTRGQQVTLSCSPISGHRSVSWYQQTPGQGLQFLFEYFSETQRNKGNFPGRFSGRQFSNSRSEMNVSTLELGDSALYLCASSLDGWGGYTFGSGTRLTVV.

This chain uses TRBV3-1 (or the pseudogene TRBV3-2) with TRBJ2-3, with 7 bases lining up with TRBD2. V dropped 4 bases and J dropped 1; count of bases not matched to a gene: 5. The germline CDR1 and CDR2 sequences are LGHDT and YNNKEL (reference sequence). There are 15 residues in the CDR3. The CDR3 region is CASSLRDYGTDTQYF. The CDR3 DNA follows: TGTGCCAGCAGCCTCCGGGACTACGGCACAGATACGCAGTATTTT.

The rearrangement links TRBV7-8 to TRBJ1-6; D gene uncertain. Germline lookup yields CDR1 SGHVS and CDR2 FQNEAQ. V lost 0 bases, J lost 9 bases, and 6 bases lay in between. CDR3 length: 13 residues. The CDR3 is CASSLAPPSPLHF. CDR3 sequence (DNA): TGTGCCAGCAGCTTAGCTCCCCCTTCACCCCTCCACTTT.

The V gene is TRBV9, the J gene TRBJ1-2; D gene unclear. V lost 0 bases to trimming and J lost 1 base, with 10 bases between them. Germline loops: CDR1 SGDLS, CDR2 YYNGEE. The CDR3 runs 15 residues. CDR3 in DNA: TGTGCCAGCAGCGTAGATCCGGGCAATAACTATGGCTACACCTTC. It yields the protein CASSVDPGNNYGYTF.

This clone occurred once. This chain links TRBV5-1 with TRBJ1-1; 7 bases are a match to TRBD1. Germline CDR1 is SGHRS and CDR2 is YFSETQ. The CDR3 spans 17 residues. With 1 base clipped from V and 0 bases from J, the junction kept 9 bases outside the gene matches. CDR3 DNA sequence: TGCGCCAGCAGCTTGCATAGGGACAGCTCCTTGAACACTGAAGCTTTCTTT. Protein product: CASSLHRDSSLNTEAFF.

Here the CDR3 DNA reads TGTGCCAGCAGCGCTTACCGGGACTTCCAGTTGGGCTATGGCTACACCTTC. Translating it yields CASSAYRDFQLGYGYTF. V and J are TRBV9 and TRBJ1-2, with a tentative D call TRBD1 (5 bases). The germline V gene has CDR1 SGDLS and CDR2 YYNGEE. The CDR3 contains 17 residues. The V end lost 3 bases, the J end lost 4 bases, and 22 bases lay between the germline ends.

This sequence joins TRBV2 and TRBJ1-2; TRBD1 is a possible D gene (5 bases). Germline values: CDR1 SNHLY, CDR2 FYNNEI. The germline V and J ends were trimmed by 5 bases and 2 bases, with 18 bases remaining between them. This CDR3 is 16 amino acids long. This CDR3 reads CASSPLRVDKNYGYTF. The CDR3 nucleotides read TGTGCCAGCAGTCCACTAAGGGTGGACAAAAACTATGGCTACACCTTC.

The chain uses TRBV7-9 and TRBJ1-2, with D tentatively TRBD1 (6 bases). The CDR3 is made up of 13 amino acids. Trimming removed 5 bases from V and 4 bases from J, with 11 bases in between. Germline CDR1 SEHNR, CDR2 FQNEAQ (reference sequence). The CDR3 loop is CASSKGEGYGYTF. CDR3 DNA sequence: TGTGCCAGCAGCAAGGGGGAGGGCTATGGCTACACCTTC.

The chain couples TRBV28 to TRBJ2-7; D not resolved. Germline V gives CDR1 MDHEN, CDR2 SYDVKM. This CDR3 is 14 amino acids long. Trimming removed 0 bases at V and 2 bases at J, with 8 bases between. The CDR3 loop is CASSLWAGAYEQYF. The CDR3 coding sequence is TGTGCCAGCAGTTTATGGGCCGGCGCCTACGAGCAGTACTTC.

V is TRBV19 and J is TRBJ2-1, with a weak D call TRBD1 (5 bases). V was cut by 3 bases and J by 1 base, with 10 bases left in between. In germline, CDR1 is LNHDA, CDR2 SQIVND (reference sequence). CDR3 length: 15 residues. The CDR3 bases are TGTGCCAGTAGTATGCAAGGGGCGTCCTACAATGAGCAGTTCTTC. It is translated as CASSMQGASYNEQFF.

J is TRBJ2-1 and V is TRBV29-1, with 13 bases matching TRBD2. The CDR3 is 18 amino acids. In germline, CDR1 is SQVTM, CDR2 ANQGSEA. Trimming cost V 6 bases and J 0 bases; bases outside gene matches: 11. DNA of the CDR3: TGCAGCGTCCCCCTCCAGGGACTAGCGGGGAGCTCCTACAATGAGCAGTTCTTC. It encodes CSVPLQGLAGSSYNEQFF.

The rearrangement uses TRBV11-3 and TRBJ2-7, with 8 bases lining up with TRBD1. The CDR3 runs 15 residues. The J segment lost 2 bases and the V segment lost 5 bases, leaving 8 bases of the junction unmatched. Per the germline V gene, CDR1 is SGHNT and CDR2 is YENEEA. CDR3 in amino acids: CASSPGQGRTYEQYF. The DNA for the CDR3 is TGTGCCAGCAGCCCTGGACAGGGCAGAACCTACGAGCAGTACTTC. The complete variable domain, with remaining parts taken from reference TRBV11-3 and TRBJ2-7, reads EAGVVQSPRYKIIEKKQPVAFWCNPISGHNTLYWYLQNLGQGPELLIRYENEEAVDDSQLPKDRFSAERLKGVDSTLKIQPAELGDSAVYLCASSPGQGRTYEQYFGPGTRLTVT.

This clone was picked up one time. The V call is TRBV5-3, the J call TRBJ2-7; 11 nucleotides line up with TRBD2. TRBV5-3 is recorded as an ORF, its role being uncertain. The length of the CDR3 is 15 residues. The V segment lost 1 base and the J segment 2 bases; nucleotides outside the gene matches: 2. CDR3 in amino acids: CARSLPGLAAYEQYF. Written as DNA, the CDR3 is TGTGCCAGAAGCTTGCCGGGACTAGCGGCCTACGAGCAGTACTTC.

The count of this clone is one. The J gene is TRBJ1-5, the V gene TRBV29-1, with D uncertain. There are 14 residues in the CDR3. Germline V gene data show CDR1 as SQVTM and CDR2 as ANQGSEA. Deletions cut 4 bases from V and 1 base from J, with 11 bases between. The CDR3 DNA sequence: TGCAGCGTTGGCGGGATAGGGAGCAATCAGCCCCAGCATTTT. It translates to CSVGGIGSNQPQHF.

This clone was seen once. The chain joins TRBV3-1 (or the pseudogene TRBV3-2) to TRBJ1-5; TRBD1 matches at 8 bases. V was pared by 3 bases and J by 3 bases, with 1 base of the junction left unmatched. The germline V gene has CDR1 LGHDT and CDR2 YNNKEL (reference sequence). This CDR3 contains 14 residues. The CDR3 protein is CASSHRGHNQPQHF. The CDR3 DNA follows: TGTGCCAGCAGCCACAGGGGGCACAATCAGCCCCAGCATTTT.

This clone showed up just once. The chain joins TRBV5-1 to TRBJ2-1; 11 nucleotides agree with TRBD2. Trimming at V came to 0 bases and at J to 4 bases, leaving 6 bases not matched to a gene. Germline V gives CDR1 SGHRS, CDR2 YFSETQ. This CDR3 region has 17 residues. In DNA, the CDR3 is TGCGCCAGCAGCTTGGTTAGCGGGGGGGCCTCTTACAATGAGCAGTTCTTC. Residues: CASSLVSGGASYNEQFF.

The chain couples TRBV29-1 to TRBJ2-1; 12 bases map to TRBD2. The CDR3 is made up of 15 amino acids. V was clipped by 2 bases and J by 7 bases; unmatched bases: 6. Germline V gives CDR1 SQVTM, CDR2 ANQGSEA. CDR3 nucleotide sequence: TGCAGCGTTGAACCATCTAGCGGGGGGGCTAATGAGCAGTTCTTC. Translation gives CSVEPSSGGANEQFF.

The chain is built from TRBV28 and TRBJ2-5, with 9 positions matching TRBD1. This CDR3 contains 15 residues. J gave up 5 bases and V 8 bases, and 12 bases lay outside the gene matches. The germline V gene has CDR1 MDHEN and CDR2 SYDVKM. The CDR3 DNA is TGTGCCAGCGGCCGGACAGGGGATATTTGGGAGACCCAGTACTTC. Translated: CASGRTGDIWETQYF. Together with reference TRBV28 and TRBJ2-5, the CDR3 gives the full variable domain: DVKVTQSSRYLVKRTGEKVFLECVQDMDHENMFWYRQDPGLGLRLIYFSYDVKMKEKGDIPEGYSVSREKKERFSLILESASTNQTSMYLCASGRTGDIWETQYFGPGTRLLVL.

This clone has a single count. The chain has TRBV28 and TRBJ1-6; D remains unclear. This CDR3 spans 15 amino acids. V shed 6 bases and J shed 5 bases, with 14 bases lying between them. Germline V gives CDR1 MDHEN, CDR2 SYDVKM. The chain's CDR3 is CASRDAGGDNSPLHF. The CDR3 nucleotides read TGTGCCAGCAGGGACGCGGGTGGGGATAATTCACCCCTCCACTTT.

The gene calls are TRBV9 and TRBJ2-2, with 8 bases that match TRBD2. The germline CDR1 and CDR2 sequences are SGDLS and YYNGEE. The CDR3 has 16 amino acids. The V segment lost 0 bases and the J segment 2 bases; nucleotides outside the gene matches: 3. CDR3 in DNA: TGTGCCAGCAGCGTAGGGCTAGCGGGTAACACCGGGGAGCTGTTTTTT. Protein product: CASSVGLAGNTGELFF.

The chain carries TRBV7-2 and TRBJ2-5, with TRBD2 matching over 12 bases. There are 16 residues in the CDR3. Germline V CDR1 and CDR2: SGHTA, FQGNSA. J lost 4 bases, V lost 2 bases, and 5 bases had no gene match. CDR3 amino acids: CASSLWLTSGGETQYF. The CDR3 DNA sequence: TGTGCCAGCAGCTTATGGCTGACTAGCGGGGGAGAGACCCAGTACTTC. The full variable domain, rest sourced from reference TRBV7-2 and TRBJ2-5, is GAGVSQSPSNKVTEKGKDVELRCDPISGHTALYWYRQSLGQGLEFLIYFQGNSAPDKSGLPSDRFSAERTGGSVSTLTIQRTQQEDSAVYLCASSLWLTSGGETQYFGPGTRLLVL.

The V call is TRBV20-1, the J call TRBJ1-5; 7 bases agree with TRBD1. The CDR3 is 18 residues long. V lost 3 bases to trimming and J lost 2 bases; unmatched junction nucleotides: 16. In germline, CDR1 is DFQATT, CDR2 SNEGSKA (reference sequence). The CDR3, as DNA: TGCAGTGCTAGTTGGCCCCAGGGGGTCGAATGGGGCAATCAGCCCCAGCATTTT. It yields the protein CSASWPQGVEWGNQPQHF.